The rows below give T cell receptor beta chains drawn from one sample of a study of shared clonotypes between healthy human individuals. Using immunoSEQ multiplex PCR, the repertoire was profiled, and TCRdb retains in-frame clones only, with some absent. The sample holds 550,000 to 700,000 clones, 55% to 85% seen once. Sequencing was performed on memory CD4+ T cells sorted from blood. The receptor source for this set is a woman under 40 in good health. The CDR3 runs from the conserved cysteine through the conserved F or W. A D gene is named only where the DNA matches it firmly. The listing skips clone size in some rows; elsewhere it reads once, few, many or a size class.

D: TRBD1
size: .
J: TRBJ2-3
V: TRBV7-3
DNA: TGTGCCAGCAGCTTAATGGGACAGGCCCTTGATACGCAGTATTTT
CDR3: CASSLMGQALDTQYF

D: .
size: few
J: TRBJ1-1
V: TRBV28
DNA: TGTGCCAGCAGTTTATGGGGCAGGGATAACACTGAAGCTTTCTTT
CDR3: CASSLWGRDNTEAFF

D: TRBD1
size: .
J: TRBJ1-6
V: TRBV19
DNA: TGTGCCAGTAGTACCCGGACAGGGGGTCCCCACTTT
CDR3: CASSTRTGGPHF

D: .
size: .
J: TRBJ2-7
V: TRBV28
DNA: TGTGCCAGCAAAAGAGGCAGCCTCTACGAGCAGTACTTC
CDR3: CASKRGSLYEQYF

D: .
size: .
J: TRBJ2-7
V: TRBV28
DNA: TGTGCCAGCCGACCTAGGGGGGGTCCCTACGAGCAGTACTTC
CDR3: CASRPRGGPYEQYF

D: .
size: .
J: TRBJ1-4
V: TRBV10-2
DNA: TGCGCCAGCAGTGGTAGGGAGTACAATGAAAAACTGTTTTTT
CDR3: CASSGREYNEKLFF

D: .
size: .
J: TRBJ1-5
V: TRBV6-4
DNA: TGTGCCAGCACCGCCAGGGGCCTAGGGAGTCAGCCCCAGCATTTT
CDR3: CASTARGLGSQPQHF

D: .
size: .
J: TRBJ2-5
V: TRBV11-1
DNA: TGTGCCAGCAGCTTCCAGCCCACAGGGATGGGGCAGGCCCAGTACTTC
CDR3: CASSFQPTGMGQAQYF

D: .
size: .
J: TRBJ1-2
V: TRBV7-9
DNA: TGTGCCAGCAGCTTACCGACAGGACAAGGTGATGGCTACACCTTC
CDR3: CASSLPTGQGDGYTF

D: .
size: .
J: TRBJ2-2
V: TRBV4-2
DNA: TGTGCCAGCAGCCAAGATCTTGGGGTCACCGGGGAGCTGTTTTTT
CDR3: CASSQDLGVTGELFF

D: TRBD2
size: .
J: TRBJ2-5
V: TRBV5-1
DNA: TGCGCCAGCAGCCCCGGACTAGCGGGAGGCGGAGAGACCCAGTACTTC
CDR3: CASSPGLAGGGETQYF

D: TRBD1
size: .
J: TRBJ2-5
V: TRBV7-3
DNA: TGTGCCAGCAGCTCCCGGACAGGGGTGGAGACCCAGTACTTC
CDR3: CASSSRTGVETQYF

D: TRBD2
size: once
J: TRBJ2-1
V: TRBV2
DNA: TGTGCCAGCGAGAAGACTAGCGGGAGGGGGGAGCAGTTCTTC
CDR3: CASEKTSGRGEQFF

D: TRBD1
size: .
J: TRBJ2-5
V: TRBV18
DNA: TGTGCCAGCTCATTTGGACAGGCCAACCAAGAGACCCAGTACTTC
CDR3: CASSFGQANQETQYF

D: .
size: .
J: TRBJ1-4
V: TRBV30
DNA: TGTGCCTGTGCCCCCTCTAGGGCGGGGGTGATAGGTAATGAAAAACTGTTTTTT
CDR3: CACAPSRAGVIGNEKLFF

D: TRBD1
size: few
J: TRBJ2-2
V: TRBV2
DNA: TGTGCCAGCAGCCTGGACAGGGAGGTCGGGGAGCTGTTTTTT
CDR3: CASSLDREVGELFF

D: .
size: .
J: TRBJ1-1
V: TRBV6-1
DNA: TGTGCCAGCAGCCGTGGACAGCACCACACTGAAGCTTTCTTT
CDR3: CASSRGQHHTEAFF

D: .
size: once
J: TRBJ1-1
V: TRBV5-6
DNA: TGTGCCAGCAGCCCTTTGGGGGGCCAGTACACTGAAGCTTTCTTT
CDR3: CASSPLGGQYTEAFF

D: .
size: .
J: TRBJ1-5
V: TRBV19
DNA: TGTGCCAGTAGTATCGGCAGGGTTACGAATCAGCCCCAGCATTTT
CDR3: CASSIGRVTNQPQHF

D: .
size: .
J: TRBJ1-1
V: TRBV5-4
DNA: TGTGCCAGCAGCTTGGCCCTAGGGACTGAAGCTTTCTTT
CDR3: CASSLALGTEAFF

D: .
size: few
J: TRBJ1-2
V: TRBV10-3
DNA: TGTGCCATCGAGGGCGCCGGGGTTTCTGGCTACACCTTC
CDR3: CAIEGAGVSGYTF

D: .
size: .
J: TRBJ2-7
V: TRBV19
DNA: TGTGCCAGTAGTCCGTCGAGCGCTCTCTCCTACGAGCAGTACTTC
CDR3: CASSPSSALSYEQYF

D: .
size: .
J: TRBJ1-4
V: TRBV20-1
DNA: TGCAGTGCTAGTAAGGGGGAAAAACTGTTTTTT
CDR3: CSASKGEKLFF

D: .
size: .
J: TRBJ2-2
V: TRBV9
DNA: TGTGCCAGCAGCAGGGGGAACACCGGGGAGCTGTTTTTT
CDR3: CASSRGNTGELFF

D: .
size: once
J: TRBJ1-5
V: TRBV18
DNA: TGTGCCAGCTCACCACAGGCAGGGGAACAGCCCCAGCATTTT
CDR3: CASSPQAGEQPQHF

D: .
size: .
J: TRBJ1-1
V: TRBV5-4
DNA: TGTGCCAGCAGCTTGGAGGGCCACGGAACTGAAGCTTTCTTT
CDR3: CASSLEGHGTEAFF

D: TRBD2
size: .
J: TRBJ2-7
V: TRBV9
DNA: TGTGCCAGCAGCGTAGCCGAAAGCGGGAGCCACGAGCAGTACTTC
CDR3: CASSVAESGSHEQYF

D: .
size: .
J: TRBJ2-7
V: TRBV6-1
DNA: TGTGCCAGCAGTAATTGGAAGGGCCCCTACGAGCAGTACTTC
CDR3: CASSNWKGPYEQYF